This is a list of T cell receptor beta chains from one sample in a study of blood T cells in healthy people across ages. TCRdb ran MiXCR on the 5' RACE reads and lists one entry per CDR3 protein. The sample holds 980,000 or so distinct CDR3 sequences; around 49% are singletons and the top ten take 13%. Sequencing used blood. The receptor source for this set is a young man in good health. Both conserved end residues are part of each CDR3. A D gene is named only where the DNA matches it firmly. Where a row states a size, it is once, few, many or the class of an expanded clone; other rows omit it.

clone_size: few; v_call: TRBV20-1; j_call: TRBJ1-4; d_call: .; cdr3_nt: TGCAGTGCTAGTTGGGGGGCGCCTGAAAAACTGTTTTTT; cdr3_aa: CSASWGAPEKLFF
clone_size: .; v_call: TRBV20-1; j_call: TRBJ2-7; d_call: TRBD1; cdr3_nt: TGCAGTGCCATTCCGGGACAGGGCTACGAGCAGTACTTC; cdr3_aa: CSAIPGQGYEQYF
clone_size: few; v_call: TRBV10-3; j_call: TRBJ2-3; d_call: TRBD2; cdr3_nt: TGTGCCATCATACAGCGGGGGGGCCAAGATACGCAGTATTTT; cdr3_aa: CAIIQRGGQDTQYF
clone_size: .; v_call: TRBV28; j_call: TRBJ1-6; d_call: .; cdr3_nt: TGTGCGGTGGAGAGCTCCTATAATTCACCCCTCCACTTT; cdr3_aa: CAVESSYNSPLHF
clone_size: .; v_call: TRBV4-2; j_call: TRBJ2-7; d_call: TRBD2; cdr3_nt: TGTGCCAGCAGCCAAGAGAAGCAGCGGGGGTACGAGCAGTACTTC; cdr3_aa: CASSQEKQRGYEQYF
clone_size: few; v_call: TRBV3-1; j_call: TRBJ2-5; d_call: .; cdr3_nt: TGCGCCAGCAGCCAGAACCAAGAGACCCAGTACTTC; cdr3_aa: CASSQNQETQYF
clone_size: .; v_call: TRBV5-1; j_call: TRBJ2-3; d_call: .; cdr3_nt: TGCGCCAGCAGACCCGACGATGGGGGATTCACAGATACGCAGTATTTT; cdr3_aa: CASRPDDGGFTDTQYF
clone_size: .; v_call: TRBV6-5; j_call: TRBJ2-7; d_call: .; cdr3_nt: TGTGCCAGCAGTTACATCCCGGGCTCCTACGAGCAGTACTTC; cdr3_aa: CASSYIPGSYEQYF
clone_size: once; v_call: TRBV20-1; j_call: TRBJ2-7; d_call: TRBD1; cdr3_nt: TGCAGTGCTCCCGGGACAGGGCGATACGAGCAGTACTTC; cdr3_aa: CSAPGTGRYEQYF
clone_size: .; v_call: TRBV28; j_call: TRBJ2-1; d_call: .; cdr3_nt: TGTGCCAGCAGGAGAAGGGATGAGCAGTTCTTC; cdr3_aa: CASRRRDEQFF
clone_size: .; v_call: TRBV20-1; j_call: TRBJ2-5; d_call: .; cdr3_nt: TGCAGTGCCGCTAGAAAAGAGACCCAGTACTTC; cdr3_aa: CSAARKETQYF
clone_size: few; v_call: TRBV20-1; j_call: TRBJ2-1; d_call: TRBD1; cdr3_nt: TGCAGTGCTAGAGATCCCGGACAGGGGGCCTATGAGCAGTTCTTC; cdr3_aa: CSARDPGQGAYEQFF
clone_size: .; v_call: TRBV12-3/TRBV12-4; j_call: TRBJ2-3; d_call: .; cdr3_nt: TGTGCCAGCAGTTTAAGAATGGGGGCAGATACGCAGTATTTT; cdr3_aa: CASSLRMGADTQYF
clone_size: .; v_call: TRBV20-1; j_call: TRBJ2-7; d_call: .; cdr3_nt: TGCCGTGCTAGAGATGTGGTGGATCACTTGTACCAAGAGGCCCAGTACTTC; cdr3_aa: CRARDVVDHLYQEAQYF
clone_size: .; v_call: TRBV6-5; j_call: TRBJ1-5; d_call: .; cdr3_nt: TGTGCCAGCAGACCTCGGATCGATCGGCCCCAGCATTTT; cdr3_aa: CASRPRIDRPQHF
clone_size: few; v_call: TRBV6-5; j_call: TRBJ2-3; d_call: TRBD1; cdr3_nt: TGTGCCAGCAGTTACTCGAGGGACAGCCAGTCAGATACGCAGTATTTT; cdr3_aa: CASSYSRDSQSDTQYF
clone_size: .; v_call: TRBV24-1; j_call: TRBJ2-2; d_call: .; cdr3_nt: TGTGCCACCAGTGACTCTCTTGTGTATCGGAGGTCGGACACCGGGGAGCTGTTTTTT; cdr3_aa: CATSDSLVYRRSDTGELFF
clone_size: once; v_call: TRBV5-1; j_call: TRBJ2-1; d_call: TRBD1; cdr3_nt: TGCGCCAGCAGCCCGACTGGACAGGGGGCGAGAAATGAGCAGTTCTTC; cdr3_aa: CASSPTGQGARNEQFF
clone_size: few; v_call: TRBV29-1; j_call: TRBJ1-2; d_call: .; cdr3_nt: TGCAGCGTCTCCCCCCGGCTACAGACTAACTATGGCTACACCTTC; cdr3_aa: CSVSPRLQTNYGYTF
clone_size: .; v_call: TRBV9; j_call: TRBJ1-1; d_call: .; cdr3_nt: TGTGCCAGCAGCGTAGCGACGGCTACCAGCACTGAAGCTTTCTTT; cdr3_aa: CASSVATATSTEAFF
clone_size: .; v_call: TRBV6-6; j_call: TRBJ2-1; d_call: TRBD1; cdr3_nt: TGTGCCAGCAGCCCCGCTTCCGGGACAGCTTCGTCAAATGAGCAGTTCTTC; cdr3_aa: CASSPASGTASSNEQFF
clone_size: many; v_call: TRBV2; j_call: TRBJ2-1; d_call: TRBD2; cdr3_nt: TGTGCCAGCACCGGGACTAGCTCCTACAATGAGCAGTTCTTC; cdr3_aa: CASTGTSSYNEQFF
clone_size: few; v_call: TRBV4-1; j_call: TRBJ2-3; d_call: .; cdr3_nt: TGCGCCAGCAGCCACCACGCTGGCTCCACGAGCACAGATACGCAGTATTTT; cdr3_aa: CASSHHAGSTSTDTQYF
clone_size: few; v_call: TRBV6-2/TRBV6-3; j_call: TRBJ1-1; d_call: .; cdr3_nt: TGTGCCAGCAGTTACGAAGGGGACGTCACTGAAGCTTTCTTT; cdr3_aa: CASSYEGDVTEAFF
clone_size: few; v_call: TRBV4-1; j_call: TRBJ2-3; d_call: .; cdr3_nt: TGCGCCAGCAGCCAAAGCCCAGGGCGCACAGATACGCAGTATTTT; cdr3_aa: CASSQSPGRTDTQYF
clone_size: many; v_call: TRBV12-3/TRBV12-4; j_call: TRBJ2-3; d_call: TRBD2; cdr3_nt: TGTGCCAGCAGTTTACTCCGCGGGACTAGCGGGGGCCTCTGGGACACAGATACGCAGTATTTT; cdr3_aa: CASSLLRGTSGGLWDTDTQYF
clone_size: .; v_call: TRBV11-1; j_call: TRBJ2-5; d_call: .; cdr3_nt: TGTGCCAGCAGTTCTCTAGACTCCCCAGAGACCCAGTACTTC; cdr3_aa: CASSSLDSPETQYF
clone_size: .; v_call: TRBV12-3/TRBV12-4; j_call: TRBJ2-7; d_call: TRBD2; cdr3_nt: TGTGCCAGCACCGGGAGGTGGGGGTTAGGTTCCTACGAGCAGTACTTC; cdr3_aa: CASTGRWGLGSYEQYF
clone_size: .; v_call: TRBV24-1; j_call: TRBJ2-1; d_call: .; cdr3_nt: TGTGCCACCAGTGGAGGAAAAGGGAGAACTGAGCAGTTCTTC; cdr3_aa: CATSGGKGRTEQFF
clone_size: few; v_call: TRBV7-2; j_call: TRBJ1-2; d_call: .; cdr3_nt: TGTGCCAGCAGCGTAGGGGTCTATGGCTACACCTTC; cdr3_aa: CASSVGVYGYTF
clone_size: .; v_call: TRBV10-3; j_call: TRBJ2-1; d_call: .; cdr3_nt: TGTGCCATCAGTGAGTCGGGACGGTCTCTATACAATGAGCAGTTCTTC; cdr3_aa: CAISESGRSLYNEQFF
clone_size: .; v_call: TRBV7-2; j_call: TRBJ2-1; d_call: .; cdr3_nt: TGTGCCAGCAGCTTATTGACAGCTGTCAATGAGCAGTTCTTC; cdr3_aa: CASSLLTAVNEQFF
clone_size: .; v_call: TRBV7-2; j_call: TRBJ2-7; d_call: .; cdr3_nt: TGTGCCAGCAGCCCGAGCCGGGACGGCTACGAGCAGTACTTC; cdr3_aa: CASSPSRDGYEQYF
clone_size: .; v_call: TRBV20-1; j_call: TRBJ2-5; d_call: TRBD1; cdr3_nt: TGCAGTGCTAGAGATTGGCAGGACAGGGTCGACGGGGGAGAGACCCAGTACTTC; cdr3_aa: CSARDWQDRVDGGETQYF
clone_size: .; v_call: TRBV12-3/TRBV12-4; j_call: TRBJ2-1; d_call: TRBD1; cdr3_nt: TGTACCAGCAGGGGGACAAACAATGAGCAGTTCTTC; cdr3_aa: CTSRGTNNEQFF
clone_size: .; v_call: TRBV13; j_call: TRBJ2-7; d_call: .; cdr3_nt: TGTGCCAGCAGCTTAGTCACTAAAGCCCGTTACGAGCAGTACTTC; cdr3_aa: CASSLVTKARYEQYF
clone_size: .; v_call: TRBV28; j_call: TRBJ2-7; d_call: .; cdr3_nt: TGTGCCAGCAGTTTTGGGGGGACGGTCTCCTACGAGCAGTACTTC; cdr3_aa: CASSFGGTVSYEQYF
clone_size: few; v_call: TRBV5-1; j_call: TRBJ2-7; d_call: .; cdr3_nt: TGCGCCAGCAGCTCGGACAACTCCTACGAGCAGTACTTC; cdr3_aa: CASSSDNSYEQYF
clone_size: many; v_call: TRBV6-2/TRBV6-3; j_call: TRBJ1-6; d_call: .; cdr3_nt: TGTGCCAGCAGTCGTCCAAAACAGCTAGCGGCAAATTCACCCCTCCACTTT; cdr3_aa: CASSRPKQLAANSPLHF
clone_size: .; v_call: TRBV10-1; j_call: TRBJ2-1; d_call: TRBD2; cdr3_nt: TGCGCCAGCAGTGAACCCATTGGACTAGCGGGAAGTGAGCAGTTCTTC; cdr3_aa: CASSEPIGLAGSEQFF
clone_size: .; v_call: TRBV5-6; j_call: TRBJ2-7; d_call: .; cdr3_nt: TGTGCCAGCAGCTTGGAGCGGTTGGAGCAGTACTTC; cdr3_aa: CASSLERLEQYF